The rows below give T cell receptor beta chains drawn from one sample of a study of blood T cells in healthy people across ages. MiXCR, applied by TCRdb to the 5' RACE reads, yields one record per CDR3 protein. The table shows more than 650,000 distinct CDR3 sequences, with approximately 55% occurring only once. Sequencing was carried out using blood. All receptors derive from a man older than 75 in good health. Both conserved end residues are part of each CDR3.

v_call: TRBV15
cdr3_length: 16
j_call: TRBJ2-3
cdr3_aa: CATSRDGQGEIGAQYF

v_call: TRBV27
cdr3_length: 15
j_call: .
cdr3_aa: CASRGFGVTNYEQYF

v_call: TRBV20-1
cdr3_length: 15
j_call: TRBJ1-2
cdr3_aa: CSARPRQELNYGYTF

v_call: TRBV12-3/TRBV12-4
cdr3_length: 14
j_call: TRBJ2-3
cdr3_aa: CASSLGGTPYLAYF

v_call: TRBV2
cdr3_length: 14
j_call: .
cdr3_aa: CASTREREGYEQYF

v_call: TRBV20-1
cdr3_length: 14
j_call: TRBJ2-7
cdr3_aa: CSARADRGSYEQYF

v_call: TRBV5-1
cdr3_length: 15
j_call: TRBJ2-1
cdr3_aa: CASSSDTPAYNEQFF

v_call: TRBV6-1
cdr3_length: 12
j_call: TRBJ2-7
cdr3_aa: CASSQTRHEQYF

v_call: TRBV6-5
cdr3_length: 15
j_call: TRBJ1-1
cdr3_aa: CASSYSGTGGFEAFF

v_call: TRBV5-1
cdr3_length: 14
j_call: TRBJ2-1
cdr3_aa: CASSGGGWSHEQFF

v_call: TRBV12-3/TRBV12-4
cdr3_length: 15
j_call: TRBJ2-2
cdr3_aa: CASSPGSTRTGELFF

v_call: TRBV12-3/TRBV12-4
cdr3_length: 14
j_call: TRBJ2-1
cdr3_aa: CASSPRRNYNEQFF

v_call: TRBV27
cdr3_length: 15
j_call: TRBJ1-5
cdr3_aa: CASKIGQGPNQPQHF